This TCR beta chain derives from a study of post-analysis software for immune sequencing data. Study conclusions and caveats: Strong co-clustering by F measure was evident for samples that had been prepared in the same batch. In patients, TRBV5-6, TRBV5-1 and TRBV20-1 belonged to roughly five TRBV segments found more frequently than in controls. Diversity measured as normalized Chao1 was significantly lower in multiple sclerosis patients than in controls.

Trimming at V came to 4 bases and at J to 2 bases, leaving 4 bases not matched to a gene. In germline, CDR1 is LGHDT, CDR2 YNNKEL (reference sequence). This CDR3 has 16 residues. Unique molecular identifiers featured in each of the TCR beta cDNA libraries. Hundreds of thousands of cDNA molecules came from approximately 1 to 10 million T cells. TCRdb recomputed calls from the PCR reads with MiXCR, one row per CDR3 protein. The table lists hundreds of thousands of distinct CDR3 sequences, roughly 50% of them singletons. This clonotype was observed a handful of times. Its antigen remains unknown. This clonotype originated in a girl between 10 and 17 years old with multiple sclerosis. The chain links TRBV3-1 to TRBJ2-7; 14 nucleotides agree with TRBD2. The sequencing input was blood. The CDR3: CASSLGTSGGTYEQYF. The CDR3 DNA is TGTGCCAGCAGCCTCGGGACTAGCGGGGGCACCTACGAGCAGTACTTC.